The 17 T cell receptor beta chains reported below all come from one sample, sequenced in a study of TIL therapy for anti-PD-1-resistant metastatic lung cancer. The immunoSEQ assay was v3. The method was immunoSEQ multiplex PCR; TCRdb's version includes in-frame clones alone and lacks a portion of them. The sample holds tens of thousands of clones, around 68% seen once. Time point here: pre-treatment sample, taken before nivolumab and TIL therapy. The sequences come from blood, collected at baseline. The source is a person between 30 and 79 years old with non-small cell lung cancer.

This clone showed up just once. The chain uses TRBV5-1 and TRBJ2-1; 8 nucleotides match TRBD1. J lost 0 bases, V lost 3 bases, and 5 bases had no gene match. This CDR3 has 16 residues. Germline lookup yields CDR1 SGHRS and CDR2 YFSETQ. CDR3 protein: CASSWGQVSSYNEQFF. In nucleotides, the CDR3 is TGCGCCAGCAGCTGGGGACAGGTGAGCTCCTACAATGAGCAGTTCTTC.

This clone was counted between two and nine times. The rearrangement joins TRBV28 to TRBJ1-5; 8 bases agree with TRBD1. Germline values: CDR1 MDHEN, CDR2 SYDVKM. Trimming at V came to 6 bases and at J to 6 bases, leaving 13 bases not matched to a gene. The CDR3 runs to 16 residues. For the CDR3, the DNA is TGTGCCAGCAGACGGACGGGCAGGGGGCAAGGTCAGCCCCAGCATTTT. It is translated as CASRRTGRGQGQPQHF.

V gene TRBV5-8 combines with J gene TRBJ1-1; D is uncertain. V was cut by 2 bases and J by 9 bases, with 17 bases left in between. The germline V gene encodes CDR1 SGHTS and CDR2 YDEGEE. The CDR3 totals 14 residues. The chain's CDR3 is CASSFPGSLVQAFF. In DNA form, the CDR3 reads TGTGCCAGCAGCTTCCCGGGGAGTCTCGTCCAAGCTTTCTTT.

The chain joins TRBV7-2 to TRBJ1-5, with 8 bases lining up with TRBD1. V was clipped by 5 bases and J by 10 bases; unmatched bases: 13. CDR1 and CDR2 (germline): SGHTA, FQGNSA. The CDR3 spans 15 residues. The CDR3 bases are TGTGCCAGCAGCACCGACAGGGGTTCAAATGTTCCCCAGCATTTT. Translated, it gives CASSTDRGSNVPQHF. The complete variable domain, with remaining parts taken from reference TRBV7-2 and TRBJ1-5, reads GAGVSQSPSNKVTEKGKDVELRCDPISGHTALYWYRQSLGQGLEFLIYFQGNSAPDKSGLPSDRFSAERTGGSVSTLTIQRTQQEDSAVYLCASSTDRGSNVPQHFGDGTRLSIL.

The chain joins TRBV9 to TRBJ2-7; 8 positions match TRBD1. The CDR3 is made up of 16 amino acids. Germline CDR1 and CDR2: SGDLS and YYNGEE. V was pared by 0 bases and J by 3 bases, with 8 bases of the junction left unmatched. This CDR3 is CASSVGSDRVIYEQYF. CDR3 nucleotides: TGTGCCAGCAGCGTAGGTTCGGACAGGGTAATCTACGAGCAGTACTTC.

This clone was seen just once. This chain connects TRBV15 to TRBJ2-1; D gene uncertain. V shed 0 bases and J shed 6 bases, with 9 bases lying between them. CDR1 and CDR2 (germline): LNHNV, YYDKDF (reference sequence). This CDR3 contains 14 residues. The DNA of the CDR3 is TGTGCCACCAGCAGAGATGCCGGCGGCAATGAGCAGTTCTTC. Translated, it gives CATSRDAGGNEQFF.

V gene TRBV6-5 combines with J gene TRBJ1-2; no reliable D call. The CDR3 contains 16 residues. Trimming stripped 2 bases from V and 4 bases from J, with 17 bases between. Germline CDR1 MNHEY, CDR2 SVGAGI. The DNA for the CDR3 is TGTGCCAGCAGTTACGTTCCGGACGGGCGTCTCTATGGCTACACCTTC. The encoded protein is CASSYVPDGRLYGYTF.

J is TRBJ1-1 and V is TRBV5-1; no clear D gene. This CDR3 region has 13 residues. Per the germline V gene, CDR1 is SGHRS and CDR2 is YFSETQ. Trimming took 5 bases from V and 1 from J, leaving 9 bases between them. CDR3: CASRRTGNTEAFF. The CDR3 nucleotides are TGCGCCAGCAGGAGGACGGGGAACACTGAAGCTTTCTTT. The full variable domain, its missing parts supplied by reference TRBV5-1 and TRBJ1-1, is KAGVTQTPRYLIKTRGQQVTLSCSPISGHRSVSWYQQTPGQGLQFLFEYFSETQRNKGNFPGRFSGRQFSNSRSEMNVSTLELGDSALYLCASRRTGNTEAFFGQGTRLTVV.

The J gene is TRBJ2-7, the V gene TRBV11-1; D call uncertain. The V gene lost 4 bases and the J gene lost 3 bases, with 13 bases spanning the gap. Germline assignment: CDR1 SGHAT and CDR2 FQDESV (reference sequence). The CDR3 loop spans 14 amino acids. The CDR3 reads CASSSRTRFYEQYF. In DNA form, the CDR3 reads TGTGCCAGCAGCTCCCGGACGAGATTCTACGAGCAGTACTTC.

The rearrangement joins TRBV6-6 to TRBJ1-5; D is uncertain. Germline V CDR1 and CDR2: MNHNY, SVGAGI (reference sequence). The CDR3 totals 13 residues. Trimming removed 4 bases at V and 2 bases at J, with 6 bases between. CDR3 DNA: TGTGCCAGCAGTTTGAGTCGCAATCAGCCCCAGCATTTT. Its translation: CASSLSRNQPQHF.

V gene TRBV6-1 combines with J gene TRBJ2-1, with a weak D call TRBD2 (7 bases). The CDR3 loop spans 16 amino acids. Trimming pared 3 bases from V and 3 bases from J, leaving 15 bases between. The germline CDR1 and CDR2 sequences are MNHNS and SASEGT. The CDR3: CASSDRGGRDYNEQFF. The CDR3, as DNA: TGTGCCAGCAGTGACCGAGGGGGGAGGGACTACAATGAGCAGTTCTTC.

The V and J genes are TRBV5-1 and TRBJ2-3, with D perhaps assigned TRBD1 or TRBD2 (5 bases each). The CDR3 consists of 16 residues. V shed 4 bases and J shed 0 bases, with 15 bases lying between them. In germline, CDR1 is SGHRS, CDR2 YFSETQ. The CDR3 is CASSQGADHSTDTQYF. CDR3 bases: TGCGCCAGCAGCCAGGGAGCCGACCATAGCACAGATACGCAGTATTTT.

The CDR3, as DNA: TGTGCCAGCAGTGGGACGGCAACTAACTATGGCTACACCTTC. Amino acid sequence: CASSGTATNYGYTF. This sequence joins TRBV6-6 and TRBJ1-2; tentative D call: TRBD1 (5 bases). The CDR3 has 14 amino acids. Per the germline V gene, CDR1 is MNHNY and CDR2 is SVGAGI (reference sequence). V was clipped by 5 bases and J by 0 bases, with 10 bases between them.

The chain employs TRBV7-6 and TRBJ2-2, with D unresolved. The V gene's germline CDR1 is SGHVS and CDR2 FNYEAQ. CDR3 length equals 13 residues. Between the trimmed V and J ends, which lost 3 bases and 2 bases, there was a span of 4 bases. The CDR3 here is CASSFLNTGELFF. In nucleotides, the CDR3 is TGTGCCAGCAGCTTTCTCAACACCGGGGAGCTGTTTTTT.

This rearrangement joins TRBV7-3 to TRBJ1-2; no firm D call. V was pared by 3 bases and J by 5 bases, with 10 bases between. Per germline, CDR1 SGHTA and CDR2 FQGTGA. This CDR3 is 13 amino acids long. The CDR3 here is CASSLIDGYGYTF. As DNA, the CDR3 is TGTGCCAGCAGCTTGATTGATGGGTATGGCTACACCTTC.

The chain joins TRBV15 to TRBJ1-6; no clear D. The germline V gene has CDR1 LNHNV and CDR2 YYDKDF (reference sequence). V gave up 0 bases and J gave up 11 bases, with 11 bases separating them. The CDR3 length is 14 residues. The CDR3 DNA follows: TGTGCCACCAGCAGAGACCGGGGAGATCCACCCCTCCACTTT. Amino acid sequence: CATSRDRGDPPLHF.

The V call is TRBV14, the J call TRBJ1-5, with TRBD1 matching over 8 bases. The CDR3 extends over 15 amino acids. CDR1 and CDR2 from the germline V gene are SGHDN and FVKESK. After removal of 8 bases from V and 5 bases from J, the junction contained 11 bases not matched to a gene. CDR3 nucleotides: TGTGCCAGCGGCACCTGCAGGGGGCTTGATCAGCCCCAGCATTTT. This sequence encodes CASGTCRGLDQPQHF.